The present TCR beta chain was sequenced within a study of T cell responses to AZD1222 COVID-19 vaccine. Sequencing was performed with immunoSEQ multiplex PCR; in TCRdb, only in-frame clones are kept and a portion is missing. The data contain about 170,000 clones, 75% to 95% of them seen just once; the ten biggest clones take up approximately 1.4%. About this clone itself: Its antigen is currently unknown.

The study's findings and limits: The span of vaccine-associated CD4 TCRs extended across spike, with dominance at 160-218 and 743-854. At study baseline, merely about 6 AZD1222 recipients were seropositive. Increased Spike-specific TCR breadth and depth were observed after two AZD1222 doses. As reported, nearly half of all spike-specific TCRs target variant regions that are unmutated.

The CDR3 runs 18 residues. Germline values: CDR1 LGHNA, CDR2 YSLEER. V lost 0 bases, J lost 7 bases, and 10 bases stayed unmatched. The specimen comprised peripheral blood, sampled on day 0 of AZD1222 vaccination. The clonotype was recovered from an adult in good health. The rearrangement links TRBV4-3 to TRBJ1-6, with 9 bases identical to TRBD1. CDR3 bases: TGCGCCAGCAGCCAAGAGACAGGGGGATGGGTTTTGAATTCACCCCTCCACTTT. Translated, it gives CASSQETGGWVLNSPLHF.